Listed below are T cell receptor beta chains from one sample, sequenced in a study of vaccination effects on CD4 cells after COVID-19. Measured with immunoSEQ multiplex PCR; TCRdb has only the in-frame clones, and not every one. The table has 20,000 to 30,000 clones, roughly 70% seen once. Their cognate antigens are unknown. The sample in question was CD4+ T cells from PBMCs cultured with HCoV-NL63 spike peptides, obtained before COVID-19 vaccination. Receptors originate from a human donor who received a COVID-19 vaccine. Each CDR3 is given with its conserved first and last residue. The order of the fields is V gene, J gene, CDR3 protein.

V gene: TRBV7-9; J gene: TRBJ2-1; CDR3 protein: CASIPGGGNSYNEQFF
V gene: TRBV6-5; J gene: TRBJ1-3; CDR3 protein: CASSYQGVTGNTIYF
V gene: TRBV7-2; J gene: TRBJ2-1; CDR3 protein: CASSLRPIIDEQFF
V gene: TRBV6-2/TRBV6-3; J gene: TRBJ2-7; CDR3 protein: CASSYGTGTAYEQYF
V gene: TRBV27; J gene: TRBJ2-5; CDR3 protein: CASNPVGTSGGPETQYF
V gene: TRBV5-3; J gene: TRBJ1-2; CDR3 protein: CARSTRACVGYTF
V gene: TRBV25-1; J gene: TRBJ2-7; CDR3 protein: CASSVGGCGF
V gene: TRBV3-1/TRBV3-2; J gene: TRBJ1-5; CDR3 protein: CASSHLSQPQHF
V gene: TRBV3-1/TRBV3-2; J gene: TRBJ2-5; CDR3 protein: CASSQALAGVVWETQYF
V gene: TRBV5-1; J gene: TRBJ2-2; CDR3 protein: CASSFEGLITGELFF
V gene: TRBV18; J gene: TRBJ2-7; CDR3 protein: CASSPQGTSYEQYF
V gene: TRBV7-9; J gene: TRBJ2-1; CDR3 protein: CASSLEGGGEQFF
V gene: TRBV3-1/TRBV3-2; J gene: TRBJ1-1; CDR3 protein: CASRSVLANTEAFF
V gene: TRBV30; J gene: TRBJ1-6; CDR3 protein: CAWRGPGDDLLNSPLHF
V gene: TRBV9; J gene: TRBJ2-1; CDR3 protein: CASSVGGHERQFF
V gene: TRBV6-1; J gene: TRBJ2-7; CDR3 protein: CASSERFYGLYEQYF
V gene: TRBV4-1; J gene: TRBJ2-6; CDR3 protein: CASSQERGAGSGANVLTF
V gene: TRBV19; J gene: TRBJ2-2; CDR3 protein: CASSLQQNTGELFF
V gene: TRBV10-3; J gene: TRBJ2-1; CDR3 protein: CAISEGGTSYNEQFF
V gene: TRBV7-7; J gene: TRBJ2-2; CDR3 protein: CASGPGGPNTGELFF
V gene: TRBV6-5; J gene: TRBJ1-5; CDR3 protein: CASRSTNNQPQHF
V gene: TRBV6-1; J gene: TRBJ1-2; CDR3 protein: CASSELWDRVNGYTF
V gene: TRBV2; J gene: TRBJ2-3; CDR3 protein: CATRDRGHADTQYF
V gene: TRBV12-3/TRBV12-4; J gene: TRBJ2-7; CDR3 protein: CASSLHRSLEQYF
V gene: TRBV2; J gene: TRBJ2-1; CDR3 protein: CASGGNEQFF
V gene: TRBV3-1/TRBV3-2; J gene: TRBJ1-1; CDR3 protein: CASSSGRDGGEAFF
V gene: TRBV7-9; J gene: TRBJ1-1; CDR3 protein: CASSTDRQGRMNTEAFF
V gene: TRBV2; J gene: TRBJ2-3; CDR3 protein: CASSTGHPSTDTQYF
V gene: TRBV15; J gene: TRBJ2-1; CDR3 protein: CATSRDLLGLQFF
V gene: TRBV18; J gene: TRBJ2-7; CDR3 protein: CASSEGTSPPYEQYF
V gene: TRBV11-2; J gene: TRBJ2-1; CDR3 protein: CASSPDLVGGINEQFF
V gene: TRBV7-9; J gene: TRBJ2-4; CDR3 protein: CASSPSGGAGSQYF
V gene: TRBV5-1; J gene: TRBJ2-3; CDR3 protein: CASSLGGPEDTQYF
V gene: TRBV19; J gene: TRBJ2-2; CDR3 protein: CASGTGVTTGELFF
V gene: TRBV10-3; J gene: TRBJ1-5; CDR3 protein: CAISEFGVTTSSPNQPQHF
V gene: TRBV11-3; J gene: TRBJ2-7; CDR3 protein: CASSLRDSEQYF
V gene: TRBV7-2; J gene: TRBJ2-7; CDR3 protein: CASSLASGVGYEQYF
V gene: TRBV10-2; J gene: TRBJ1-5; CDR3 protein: CARITTGEVNQPQHF
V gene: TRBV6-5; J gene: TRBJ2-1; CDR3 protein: CASSSHPGYNEQFF